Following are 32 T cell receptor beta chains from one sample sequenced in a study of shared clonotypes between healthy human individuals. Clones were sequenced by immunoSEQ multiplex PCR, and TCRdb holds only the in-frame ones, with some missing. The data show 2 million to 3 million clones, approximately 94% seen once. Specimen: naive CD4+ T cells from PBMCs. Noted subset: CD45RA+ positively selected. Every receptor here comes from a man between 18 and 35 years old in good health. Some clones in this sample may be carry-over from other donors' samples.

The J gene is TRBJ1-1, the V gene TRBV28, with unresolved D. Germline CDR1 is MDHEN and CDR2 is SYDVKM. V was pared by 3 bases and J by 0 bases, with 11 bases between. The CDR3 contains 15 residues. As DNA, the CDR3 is TGTGCCAGCAGTTTGCCAGCCTACATGAACACTGAAGCTTTCTTT. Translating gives CASSLPAYMNTEAFF.

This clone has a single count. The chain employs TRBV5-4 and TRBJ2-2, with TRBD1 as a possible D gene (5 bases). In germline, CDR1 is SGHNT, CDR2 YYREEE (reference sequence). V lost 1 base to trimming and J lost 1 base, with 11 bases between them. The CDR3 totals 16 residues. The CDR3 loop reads CASSLPRVGNTGELFF. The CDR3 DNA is TGTGCCAGCAGCTTGCCCAGGGTCGGGAACACCGGGGAGCTGTTTTTT.

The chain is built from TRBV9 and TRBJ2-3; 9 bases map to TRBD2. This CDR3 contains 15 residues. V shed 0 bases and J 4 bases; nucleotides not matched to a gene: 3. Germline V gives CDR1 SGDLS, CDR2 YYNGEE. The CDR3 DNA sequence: TGTGCCAGCAGCGTAGTTAGCGGGAGTGCAGATACGCAGTATTTT. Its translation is CASSVVSGSADTQYF.

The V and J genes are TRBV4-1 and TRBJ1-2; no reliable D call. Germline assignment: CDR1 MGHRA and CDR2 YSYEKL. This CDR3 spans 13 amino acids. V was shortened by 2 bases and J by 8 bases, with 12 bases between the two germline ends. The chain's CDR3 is CASSQFQETGYTF. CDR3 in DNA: TGCGCCAGCAGCCAATTTCAGGAGACCGGCTACACCTTC.

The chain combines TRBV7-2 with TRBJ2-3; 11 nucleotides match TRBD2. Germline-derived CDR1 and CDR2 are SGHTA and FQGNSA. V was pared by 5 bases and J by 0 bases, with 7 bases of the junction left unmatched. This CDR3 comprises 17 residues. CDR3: CASSRWGTSGSTDTQYF. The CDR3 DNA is TGTGCCAGCAGCCGCTGGGGGACTAGCGGTAGCACAGATACGCAGTATTTT.

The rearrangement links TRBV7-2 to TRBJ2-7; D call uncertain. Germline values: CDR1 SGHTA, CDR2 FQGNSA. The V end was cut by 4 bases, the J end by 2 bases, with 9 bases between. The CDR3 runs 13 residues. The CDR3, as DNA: TGTGCCAGCAGCTCATCACGCGCCTACGAGCAGTACTTC. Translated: CASSSSRAYEQYF.

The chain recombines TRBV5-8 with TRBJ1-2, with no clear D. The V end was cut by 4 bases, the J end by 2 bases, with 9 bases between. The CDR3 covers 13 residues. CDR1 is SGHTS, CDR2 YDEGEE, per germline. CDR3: CASSTYSNYGYTF. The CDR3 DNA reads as TGTGCCAGCAGCACGTACTCAAACTATGGCTACACCTTC.

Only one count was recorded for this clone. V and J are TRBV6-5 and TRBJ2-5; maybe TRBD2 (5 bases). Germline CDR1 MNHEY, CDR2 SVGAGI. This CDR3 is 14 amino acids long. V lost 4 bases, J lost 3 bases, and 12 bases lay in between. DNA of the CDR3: TGTGCCAGCAGTTCCCTAGGACTGAAAGAGACCCAGTACTTC. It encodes CASSSLGLKETQYF.

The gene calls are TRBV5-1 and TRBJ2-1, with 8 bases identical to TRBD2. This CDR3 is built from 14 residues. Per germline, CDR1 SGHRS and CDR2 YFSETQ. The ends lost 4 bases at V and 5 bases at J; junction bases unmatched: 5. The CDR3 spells CASSGTSGNNEQFF. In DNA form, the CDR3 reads TGCGCCAGCAGCGGCACTAGCGGAAACAATGAGCAGTTCTTC.

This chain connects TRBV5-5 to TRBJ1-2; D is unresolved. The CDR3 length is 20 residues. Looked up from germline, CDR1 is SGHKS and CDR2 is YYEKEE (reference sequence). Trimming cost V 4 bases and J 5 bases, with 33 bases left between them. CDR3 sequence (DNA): TGTGCCAGCAGCCACAACGACGGGCAAGGCTCTGGTTTACAACTTTATGGCTACACCTTC. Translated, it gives CASSHNDGQGSGLQLYGYTF.

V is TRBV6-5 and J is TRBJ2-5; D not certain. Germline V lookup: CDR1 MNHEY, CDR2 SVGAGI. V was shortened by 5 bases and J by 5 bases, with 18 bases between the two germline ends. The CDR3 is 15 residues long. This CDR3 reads CASSTALPSGETQYF. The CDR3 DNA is TGTGCCAGCAGTACCGCCCTTCCAAGTGGGGAGACCCAGTACTTC.

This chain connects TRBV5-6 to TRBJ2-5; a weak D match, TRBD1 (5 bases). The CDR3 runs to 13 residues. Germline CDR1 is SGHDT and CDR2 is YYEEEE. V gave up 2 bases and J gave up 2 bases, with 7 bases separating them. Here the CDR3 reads CASSLGDQETQYF. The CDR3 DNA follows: TGTGCCAGCAGCTTAGGGGATCAAGAGACCCAGTACTTC.

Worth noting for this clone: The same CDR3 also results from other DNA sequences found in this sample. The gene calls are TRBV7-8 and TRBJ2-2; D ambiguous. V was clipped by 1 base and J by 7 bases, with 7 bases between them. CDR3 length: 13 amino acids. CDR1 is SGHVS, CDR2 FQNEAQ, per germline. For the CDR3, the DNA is TGTGCCAGCAGCTTAGGCGGACGCGGGGAGCTGTTTTTT. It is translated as CASSLGGRGELFF.

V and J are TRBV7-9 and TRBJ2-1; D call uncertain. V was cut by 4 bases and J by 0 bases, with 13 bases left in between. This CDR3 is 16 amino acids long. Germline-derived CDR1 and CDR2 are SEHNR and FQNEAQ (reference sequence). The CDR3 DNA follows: TGTGCCAGCAGCTCTCCCCCGCCTAGCTCCTACAATGAGCAGTTCTTC. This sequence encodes CASSSPPPSSYNEQFF.

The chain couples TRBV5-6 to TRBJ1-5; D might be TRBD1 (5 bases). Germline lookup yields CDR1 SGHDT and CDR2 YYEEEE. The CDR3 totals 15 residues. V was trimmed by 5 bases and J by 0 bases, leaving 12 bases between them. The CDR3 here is CASSTTDNSNQPQHF. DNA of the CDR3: TGTGCCAGCAGTACGACAGACAATAGCAATCAGCCCCAGCATTTT.

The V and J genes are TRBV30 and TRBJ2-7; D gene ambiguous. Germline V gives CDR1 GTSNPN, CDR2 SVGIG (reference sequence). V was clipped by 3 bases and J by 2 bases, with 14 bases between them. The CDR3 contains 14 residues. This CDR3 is CAWRNSGSTYEQYF. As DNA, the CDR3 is TGTGCCTGGAGAAACTCCGGATCCACCTACGAGCAGTACTTC.

The CDR3 sequence is CASNSGQVYNEQFF. The CDR3 DNA sequence: TGTGCCAGTAATTCGGGACAGGTCTACAATGAGCAGTTCTTC. The rearrangement uses TRBV19 and TRBJ2-1, with 8 bases identical to TRBD1. Germline CDR1 reads LNHDA; CDR2 reads SQIVND (reference sequence). The CDR3 sequence is 14 residues long. The J segment lost 3 bases and the V segment lost 7 bases, leaving 5 bases of the junction unmatched.

The chain's CDR3 is CASSPNTDWGEAFF. The CDR3 nucleotides read TGTGCCAGCAGCCCAAACACCGACTGGGGTGAAGCTTTCTTT. This chain links TRBV7-9 with TRBJ1-1, with D uncertain. The V and J ends lost 5 bases and 7 bases respectively, with 17 bases between them. CDR1 is SEHNR and CDR2 is FQNEAQ in the germline V gene (reference sequence). This CDR3 contains 14 residues.

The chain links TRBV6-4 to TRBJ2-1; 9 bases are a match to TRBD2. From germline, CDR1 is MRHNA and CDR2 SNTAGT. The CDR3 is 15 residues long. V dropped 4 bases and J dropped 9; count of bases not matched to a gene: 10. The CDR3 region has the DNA TGTGCCAGCAGTGTTGATAGCGGGAGCGTAGGTGAGCAGTTCTTC. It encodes CASSVDSGSVGEQFF.

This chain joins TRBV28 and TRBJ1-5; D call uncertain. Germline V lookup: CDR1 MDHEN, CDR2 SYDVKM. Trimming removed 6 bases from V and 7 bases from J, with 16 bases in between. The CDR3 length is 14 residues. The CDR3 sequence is CASRTSGLNQPQHF. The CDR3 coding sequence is TGTGCCAGCAGAACATCCGGACTTAACCAGCCCCAGCATTTT.

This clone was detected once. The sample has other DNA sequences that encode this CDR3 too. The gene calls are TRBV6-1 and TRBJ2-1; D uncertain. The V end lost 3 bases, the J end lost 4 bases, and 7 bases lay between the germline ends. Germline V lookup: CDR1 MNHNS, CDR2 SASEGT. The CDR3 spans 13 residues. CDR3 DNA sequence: TGTGCCAGCAGTGAGGATCAGTACAATGAGCAGTTCTTC. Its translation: CASSEDQYNEQFF.

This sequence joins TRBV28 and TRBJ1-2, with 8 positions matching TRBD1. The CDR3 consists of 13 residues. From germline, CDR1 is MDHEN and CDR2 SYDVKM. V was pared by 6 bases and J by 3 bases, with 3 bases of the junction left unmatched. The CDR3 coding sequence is TGTGCCAGCAGGGGACAGGCGCACTATGGCTACACCTTC. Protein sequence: CASRGQAHYGYTF.

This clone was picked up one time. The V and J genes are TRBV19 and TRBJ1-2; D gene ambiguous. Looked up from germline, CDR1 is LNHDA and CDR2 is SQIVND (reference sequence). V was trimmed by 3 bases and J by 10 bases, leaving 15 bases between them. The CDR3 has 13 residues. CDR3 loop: CASSMGLPFVYTF. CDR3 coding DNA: TGTGCCAGTAGTATGGGCCTACCCTTTGTCTACACCTTC.

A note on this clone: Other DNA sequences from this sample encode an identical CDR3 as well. The CDR3, as DNA: TGTGCCAGCAGCGTAGAGACAGGGTCGGGCGGAAACACCATATATTTT. Residues: CASSVETGSGGNTIYF. This rearrangement joins TRBV9 to TRBJ1-3; 7 bases align to TRBD1. Germline V gene lookup returns CDR1 SGDLS and CDR2 YYNGEE. The ends lost 0 bases at V and 4 bases at J; junction bases unmatched: 7. This CDR3 has 16 residues.

The CDR3 DNA follows: TGTGCCAGTAGCCACAGGGAGGGGAACACCATATATTTT. Encoded protein: CASSHREGNTIYF. The V gene is TRBV19, the J gene TRBJ1-3; TRBD1 is a possible D gene (6 bases). The germline V gene has CDR1 LNHDA and CDR2 SQIVND (reference sequence). The CDR3 has 13 residues. V was cut by 6 bases and J by 7 bases, with 13 bases left in between.

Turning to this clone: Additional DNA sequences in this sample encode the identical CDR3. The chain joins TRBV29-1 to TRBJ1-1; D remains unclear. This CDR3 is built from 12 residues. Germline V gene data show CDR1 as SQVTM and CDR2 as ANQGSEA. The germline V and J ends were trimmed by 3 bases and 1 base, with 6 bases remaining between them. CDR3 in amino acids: CSVEGGNTEAFF. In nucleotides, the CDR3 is TGCAGCGTTGAGGGTGGGAACACTGAAGCTTTCTTT.

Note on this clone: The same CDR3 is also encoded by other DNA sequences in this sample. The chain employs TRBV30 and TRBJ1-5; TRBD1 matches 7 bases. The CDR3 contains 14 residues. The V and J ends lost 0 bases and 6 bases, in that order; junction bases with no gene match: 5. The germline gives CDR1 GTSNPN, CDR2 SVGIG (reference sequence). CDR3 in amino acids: CAWSVSGGGQPQHF. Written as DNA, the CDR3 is TGTGCCTGGAGTGTATCAGGGGGAGGTCAGCCCCAGCATTTT.

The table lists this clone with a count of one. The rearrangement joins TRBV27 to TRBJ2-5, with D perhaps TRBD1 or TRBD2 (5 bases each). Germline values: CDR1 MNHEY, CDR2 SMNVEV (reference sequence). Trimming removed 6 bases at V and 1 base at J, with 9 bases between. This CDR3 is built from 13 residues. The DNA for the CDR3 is TGTGCCAGCAGGAGGGGCAGCCAAGAGACCCAGTACTTC. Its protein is CASRRGSQETQYF.

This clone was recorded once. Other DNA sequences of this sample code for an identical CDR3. The CDR3 sequence: CASSLQGRQETQYF. CDR3 bases: TGTGCCAGCAGCTTACAGGGGCGCCAAGAGACCCAGTACTTC. J is TRBJ2-5 and V is TRBV5-6; TRBD1 aligns across 7 bases. The trim removed 2 bases at V and 1 base at J, leaving 2 bases unmatched. The CDR3 contains 14 residues. Germline V gene sequence: CDR1 SGHDT, CDR2 YYEEEE. Filled out from reference TRBV5-6 and TRBJ2-5, the complete variable domain reads DAGVTQSPTHLIKTRGQQVTLRCSPKSGHDTVSWYQQALGQGPQFIFQYYEEEERQRGNFPDRFSGHQFPNYSSELNVNALLLGDSALYLCASSLQGRQETQYFGPGTRLLVL.

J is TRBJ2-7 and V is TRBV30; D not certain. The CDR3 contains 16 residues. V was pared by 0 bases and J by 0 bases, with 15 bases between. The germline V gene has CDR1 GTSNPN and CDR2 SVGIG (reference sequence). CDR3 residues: CAWSVRVGYSSYEQYF. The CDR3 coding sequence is TGTGCCTGGAGTGTACGGGTGGGGTACAGCTCCTACGAGCAGTACTTC.

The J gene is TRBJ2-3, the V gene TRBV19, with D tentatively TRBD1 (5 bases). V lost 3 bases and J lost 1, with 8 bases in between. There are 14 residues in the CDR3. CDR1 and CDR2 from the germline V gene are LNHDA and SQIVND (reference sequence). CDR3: CASSIIQGTDTQYF. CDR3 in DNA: TGTGCCAGTAGTATCATACAGGGCACAGATACGCAGTATTTT.

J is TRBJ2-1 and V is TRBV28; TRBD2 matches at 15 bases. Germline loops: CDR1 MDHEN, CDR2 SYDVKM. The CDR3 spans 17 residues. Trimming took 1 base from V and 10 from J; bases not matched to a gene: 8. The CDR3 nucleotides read TGTGCCAGCAGTTTATCGGGGACTAGCGGGAGGAGGAGGGAGCAGTTCTTC. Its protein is CASSLSGTSGRRREQFF. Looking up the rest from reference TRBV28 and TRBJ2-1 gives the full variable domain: DVKVTQSSRYLVKRTGEKVFLECVQDMDHENMFWYRQDPGLGLRLIYFSYDVKMKEKGDIPEGYSVSREKKERFSLILESASTNQTSMYLCASSLSGTSGRRREQFFGPGTRLTVL.